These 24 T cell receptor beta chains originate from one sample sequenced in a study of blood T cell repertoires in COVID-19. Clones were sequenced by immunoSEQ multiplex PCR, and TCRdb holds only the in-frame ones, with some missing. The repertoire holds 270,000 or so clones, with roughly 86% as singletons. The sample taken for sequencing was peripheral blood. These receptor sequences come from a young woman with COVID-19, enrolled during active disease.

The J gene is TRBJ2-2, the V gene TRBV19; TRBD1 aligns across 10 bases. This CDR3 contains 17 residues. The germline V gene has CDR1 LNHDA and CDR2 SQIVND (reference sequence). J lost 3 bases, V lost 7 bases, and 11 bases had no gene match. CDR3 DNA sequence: TGTGCCAGTACCAGAGCTCGACAGGGGGCAGACACCGGGGAGCTGTTTTTT. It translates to CASTRARQGADTGELFF.

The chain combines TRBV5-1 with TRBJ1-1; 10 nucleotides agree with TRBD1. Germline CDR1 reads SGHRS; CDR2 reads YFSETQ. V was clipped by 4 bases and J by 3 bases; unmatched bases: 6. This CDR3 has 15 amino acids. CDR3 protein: CASSLGQGVYTEAFF. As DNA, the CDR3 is TGCGCCAGCAGCCTCGGACAGGGGGTGTACACTGAAGCTTTCTTT.

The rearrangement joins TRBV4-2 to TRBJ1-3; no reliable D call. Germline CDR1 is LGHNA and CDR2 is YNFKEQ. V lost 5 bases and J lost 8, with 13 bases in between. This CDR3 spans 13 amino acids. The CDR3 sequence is CASSTREADTIYF. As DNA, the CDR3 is TGTGCCAGCAGCACCCGCGAGGCGGACACCATATATTTT.

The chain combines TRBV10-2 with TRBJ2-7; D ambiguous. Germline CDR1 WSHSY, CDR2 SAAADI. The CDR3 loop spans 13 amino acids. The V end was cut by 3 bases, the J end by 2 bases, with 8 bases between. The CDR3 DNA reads TGCGCCAGCAGTGACTCCTATCCCTACGAGCAGTACTTC. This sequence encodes CASSDSYPYEQYF.

This CDR3 is CASSFFFSGTEDQPQHF. CDR3 coding DNA: TGTGCCAGCAGTTTCTTCTTTAGTGGGACAGAAGATCAGCCCCAGCATTTT. The V and J genes are TRBV28 and TRBJ1-5; 7 positions agree with TRBD1. The CDR3 length is 17 residues. V lost 3 bases to trimming and J lost 5 bases; unmatched junction nucleotides: 13. From germline, CDR1 is MDHEN and CDR2 SYDVKM.

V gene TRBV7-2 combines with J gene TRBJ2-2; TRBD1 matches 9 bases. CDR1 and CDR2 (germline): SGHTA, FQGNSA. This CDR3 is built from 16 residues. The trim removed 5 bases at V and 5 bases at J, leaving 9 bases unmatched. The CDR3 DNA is TGTGCCAGCAGCCCGCCCGGGACAGGGAGGACCGGGGAGCTGTTTTTT. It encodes CASSPPGTGRTGELFF.

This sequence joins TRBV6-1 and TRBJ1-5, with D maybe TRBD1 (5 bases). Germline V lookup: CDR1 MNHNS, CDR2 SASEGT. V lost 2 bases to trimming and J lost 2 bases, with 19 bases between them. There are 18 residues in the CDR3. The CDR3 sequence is CASSEWLPGQGGNQPQHF. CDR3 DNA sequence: TGTGCCAGCAGTGAATGGCTCCCGGGCCAGGGTGGCAATCAGCCCCAGCATTTT.

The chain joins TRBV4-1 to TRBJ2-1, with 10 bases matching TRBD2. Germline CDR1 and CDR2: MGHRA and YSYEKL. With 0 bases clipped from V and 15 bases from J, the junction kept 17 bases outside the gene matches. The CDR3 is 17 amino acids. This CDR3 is CASSQDRWASGGPTGFF. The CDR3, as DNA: TGCGCCAGCAGCCAAGATCGTTGGGCTAGCGGGGGCCCTACGGGGTTCTTC.

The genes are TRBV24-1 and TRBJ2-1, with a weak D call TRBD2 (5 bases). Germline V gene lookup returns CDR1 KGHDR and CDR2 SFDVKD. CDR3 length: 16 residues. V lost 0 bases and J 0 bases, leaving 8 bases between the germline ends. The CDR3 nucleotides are TGTGCCACCAGTGATTTGTCGGGGAGCTCCTACAATGAGCAGTTCTTC. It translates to CATSDLSGSSYNEQFF.

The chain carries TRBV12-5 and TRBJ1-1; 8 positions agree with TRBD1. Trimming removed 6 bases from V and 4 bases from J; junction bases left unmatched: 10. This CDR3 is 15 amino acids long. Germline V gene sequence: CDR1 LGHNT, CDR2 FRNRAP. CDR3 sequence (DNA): TGTGCTAGTGGGCCCGACAGGGGAAGTATCACTGAAGCTTTCTTT. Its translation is CASGPDRGSITEAFF.

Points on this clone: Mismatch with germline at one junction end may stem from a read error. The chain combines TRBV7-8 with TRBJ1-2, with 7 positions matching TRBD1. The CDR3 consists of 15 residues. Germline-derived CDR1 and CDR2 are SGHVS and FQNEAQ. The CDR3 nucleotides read TGTGCCAGCAGCTCCGACAGGGCGGCTAAGTATGGCTACACCTTC. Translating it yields CASSSDRAAKYGYTF.

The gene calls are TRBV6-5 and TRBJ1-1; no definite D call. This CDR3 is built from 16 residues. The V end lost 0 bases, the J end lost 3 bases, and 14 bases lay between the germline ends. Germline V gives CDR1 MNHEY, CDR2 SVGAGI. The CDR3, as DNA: TGTGCCAGCAGTTACTCCGCAGTGCGACGGGACACTGAAGCTTTCTTT. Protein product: CASSYSAVRRDTEAFF.

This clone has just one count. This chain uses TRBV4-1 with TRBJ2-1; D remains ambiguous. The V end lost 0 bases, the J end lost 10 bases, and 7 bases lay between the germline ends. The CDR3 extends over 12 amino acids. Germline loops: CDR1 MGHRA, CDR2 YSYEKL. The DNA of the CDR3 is TGCGCCAGCAGCCAAGATCGCCAGGAGCAGTTCTTC. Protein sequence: CASSQDRQEQFF.

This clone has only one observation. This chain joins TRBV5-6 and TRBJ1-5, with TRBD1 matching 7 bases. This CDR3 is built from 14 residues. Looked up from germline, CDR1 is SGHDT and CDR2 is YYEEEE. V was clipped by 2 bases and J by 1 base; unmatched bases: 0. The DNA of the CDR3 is TGTGCCAGCAGCTTCAGGGGGAGCAATCAGCCCCAGCATTTT. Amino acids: CASSFRGSNQPQHF. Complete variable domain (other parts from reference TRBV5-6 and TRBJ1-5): DAGVTQSPTHLIKTRGQQVTLRCSPKSGHDTVSWYQQALGQGPQFIFQYYEEEERQRGNFPDRFSGHQFPNYSSELNVNALLLGDSALYLCASSFRGSNQPQHFGDGTRLSIL.

This chain's CDR3 is CASSAPGTGTYEQYF. The CDR3 nucleotides read TGTGCCAGTAGCGCCCCCGGGACAGGGACCTACGAGCAGTACTTC. J is TRBJ2-7 and V is TRBV19; 9 bases align to TRBD1. From germline, CDR1 is LNHDA and CDR2 SQIVND (reference sequence). The ends lost 6 bases at V and 2 bases at J; junction bases unmatched: 8. The CDR3 consists of 15 residues.

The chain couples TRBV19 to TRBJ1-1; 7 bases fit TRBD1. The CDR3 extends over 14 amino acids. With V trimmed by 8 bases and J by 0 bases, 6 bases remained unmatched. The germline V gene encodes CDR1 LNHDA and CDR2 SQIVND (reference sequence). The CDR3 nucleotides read TGTGCCAGTCGGGGACAGTTTATGAACACTGAAGCTTTCTTT. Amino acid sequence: CASRGQFMNTEAFF.

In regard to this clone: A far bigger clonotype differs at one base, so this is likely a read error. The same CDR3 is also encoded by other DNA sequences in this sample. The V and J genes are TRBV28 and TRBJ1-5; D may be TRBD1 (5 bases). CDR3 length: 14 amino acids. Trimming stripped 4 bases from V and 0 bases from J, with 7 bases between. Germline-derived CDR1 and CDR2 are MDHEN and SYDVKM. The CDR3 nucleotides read TGTGCCAGCAGTTCAGGGTATAGCAATCAGCCCCAGCATTTT. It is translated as CASSSGYSNQPQHF. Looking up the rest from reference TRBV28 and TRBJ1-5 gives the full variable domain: DVKVTQSSRYLVKRTGEKVFLECVQDMDHENMFWYRQDPGLGLRLIYFSYDVKMKEKGDIPEGYSVSREKKERFSLILESASTNQTSMYLCASSSGYSNQPQHFGDGTRLSIL.

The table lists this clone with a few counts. The CDR3, as DNA: TGTGCCAGCTCACCAGGGGCGGATTCACCCCTCCACTTT. Translation: CASSPGADSPLHF. The chain is built from TRBV18 and TRBJ1-6, with D possibly TRBD1 on 5 matching bases. With 2 bases removed from V and 8 bases from J, the gap between germline ends came to 7 bases. The CDR3 covers 13 residues. In germline, CDR1 is KGHSH, CDR2 LQKENI. Variable domain in full (rest from reference TRBV18 and TRBJ1-6): NAGVMQNPRHLVRRRGQEARLRCSPMKGHSHVYWYRQLPEEGLKFMVYLQKENIIDESGMPKERFSAEFPKEGPSILRIQQVVRGDSAAYFCASSPGADSPLHFGNGTRLTVT.

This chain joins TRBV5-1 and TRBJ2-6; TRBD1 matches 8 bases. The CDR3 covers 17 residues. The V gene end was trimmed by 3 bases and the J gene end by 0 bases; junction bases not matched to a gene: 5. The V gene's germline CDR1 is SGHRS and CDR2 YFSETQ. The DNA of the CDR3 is TGCGCCAGCAGCTACACGACAGGGGCCTCTGGGGCCAACGTCCTGACTTTC. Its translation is CASSYTTGASGANVLTF.

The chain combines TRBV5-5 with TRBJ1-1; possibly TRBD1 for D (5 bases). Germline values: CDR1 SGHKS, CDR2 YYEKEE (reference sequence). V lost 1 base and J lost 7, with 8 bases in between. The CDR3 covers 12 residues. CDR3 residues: CASSLTGDEAFF. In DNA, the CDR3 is TGTGCCAGCAGCTTGACAGGAGATGAAGCTTTCTTT.

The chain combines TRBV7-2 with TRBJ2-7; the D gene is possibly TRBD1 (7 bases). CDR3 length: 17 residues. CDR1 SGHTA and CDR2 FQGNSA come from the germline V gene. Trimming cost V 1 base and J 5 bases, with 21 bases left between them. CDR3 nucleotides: TGTGCCAGCAGCTTAGAACGCAGGGGGGTCCTAAACCACGAGCAGTACTTC. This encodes CASSLERRGVLNHEQYF.

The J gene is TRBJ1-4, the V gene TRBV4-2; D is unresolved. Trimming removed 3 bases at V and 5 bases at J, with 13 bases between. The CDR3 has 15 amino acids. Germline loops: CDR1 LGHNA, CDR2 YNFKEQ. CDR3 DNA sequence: TGTGCCAGCAGCCAGCCGGGGAGGTTGAATGAAAAACTGTTTTTT. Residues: CASSQPGRLNEKLFF.

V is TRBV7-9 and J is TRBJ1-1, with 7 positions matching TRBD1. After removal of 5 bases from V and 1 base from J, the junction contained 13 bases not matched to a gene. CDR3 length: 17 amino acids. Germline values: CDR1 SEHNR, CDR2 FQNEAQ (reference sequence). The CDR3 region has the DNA TGTGCCAGCAGCCCCCCCTTAGGGGGCGCAGGGAACACTGAAGCTTTCTTT. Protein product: CASSPPLGGAGNTEAFF.

The CDR3 DNA reads as TGCGCCAGCAGCGCGCGGAACAAAGCTATTGCACCCCTCCACTTT. Translation: CASSARNKAIAPLHF. This chain links TRBV4-1 with TRBJ1-6; no reliable D call. The length of the CDR3 is 15 residues. Germline CDR1 reads MGHRA; CDR2 reads YSYEKL. V was clipped by 5 bases and J by 11 bases, with 19 bases between them.